The clone carrying this T cell receptor beta chain showed up just a few times. Its target is not known. TCRdb passed the reads through MiXCR, listing each CDR3 protein once. This table has over 150,000 distinct CDR3 sequences, roughly 15% appearing once. The germline V gene has CDR1 SEHNR and CDR2 FQNEAQ (reference sequence). There are 13 residues in the CDR3. V lost 4 bases and J 4 bases, leaving 10 bases between the germline ends. This specimen belongs to a study of T cell repertoires in cytomegalovirus infection. For the study at large: From public TCR beta signatures came an indication of both CMV infection and matching HLA type.

Study conclusions and caveats: Ex vivo responses were dominated by HLA-C-restricted CMV-specific TCR beta clonotypes. There were carriers of CMV plus the relevant HLA, and cumulative public TCR beta family frequency identified them.

Sample: CD8+ T cells from PBMCs. V usage is TRBV7-9 and J usage is TRBJ1-1, with D possibly TRBD1 on 5 matching bases. This receptor was identified in a human donor in good health (CMV status not recorded). Some clones in this sample may be carry-over from other donors' samples. Written as DNA, the CDR3 is TGTGCCAGCAGCTCGGGGGTTGTCACTGAAGCTTTCTTT. Translation: CASSSGVVTEAFF.